These 5 T cell receptor beta chains were all obtained from the same sample, sequenced in a study of blood T cell repertoires in COVID-19. Profiled with immunoSEQ multiplex PCR; TCRdb holds only in-frame clones, not every one. The profile shows about 200,000 clones, 75% to 95% of them singletons. The sequenced sample was peripheral blood. Receptors were obtained from a middle-aged man with acute or convalescent COVID-19.

The chain is built from TRBV30 and TRBJ2-2; maybe TRBD1 (6 bases). CDR3 size: 15 residues. CDR1 is GTSNPN and CDR2 is SVGIG in the germline V gene (reference sequence). Between the trimmed V and J ends, which lost 0 bases and 0 bases, there was a span of 8 bases. The CDR3 region is CAWSVRTANTGELFF. In nucleotides, the CDR3 is TGTGCCTGGAGTGTAAGGACAGCGAACACCGGGGAGCTGTTTTTT.

The V call is TRBV10-1, the J call TRBJ2-7; TRBD2 matches at 9 bases. The J segment lost 6 bases and the V segment lost 4 bases, leaving 13 bases of the junction unmatched. The germline CDR1 and CDR2 sequences are WNHNN and SYGVQD (reference sequence). The CDR3 runs to 16 residues. In DNA, the CDR3 is TGCGCCAGCAGTGTAGGTACGGCGGGAGGGCCCCGCGAGCAGTACTTC. Translating gives CASSVGTAGGPREQYF.

The chain carries TRBV6-5 and TRBJ2-5; 10 nucleotides agree with TRBD1. The CDR3 has 16 residues. With V trimmed by 2 bases and J by 4 bases, 7 bases remained unmatched. In germline, CDR1 is MNHEY, CDR2 SVGAGI. The CDR3 reads CASSYGDRGPGETQYF. The CDR3 DNA reads TGTGCCAGCAGTTACGGGGACAGGGGCCCCGGAGAGACCCAGTACTTC.

The chain couples TRBV6-1 to TRBJ1-5, with D possibly TRBD1 on 6 matching bases. Germline values: CDR1 MNHNS, CDR2 SASEGT. CDR3 length: 16 residues. V was trimmed by 4 bases and J by 7 bases, leaving 20 bases between them. This CDR3 is CASSGPLNRDGQPQHF. The CDR3, as DNA: TGTGCCAGCAGTGGCCCCCTTAACAGGGACGGGCAGCCCCAGCATTTT.

This chain connects TRBV6-6 to TRBJ2-3, with D hard to call. V was shortened by 7 bases and J by 0 bases, with 8 bases between the two germline ends. The CDR3 has 13 residues. Germline loops: CDR1 MNHNY, CDR2 SVGAGI (reference sequence). This CDR3 is CASTRTSTDTQYF. Written as DNA, the CDR3 is TGTGCCAGCACTCGAACTAGCACAGATACGCAGTATTTT.